A selection of T cell receptor beta chains follows, all from one sample in a study of beta chain features in type 1 diabetes. TCRdb's table, derived via immunoSEQ multiplex PCR, lists solely in-frame clones and lacks some. The table has under 500,000 clones, over 25% seen once. Sequenced input: naive CD4+ T cells from blood. Receptors were obtained from a man younger than 35 in good health. CDR3s include the opening cysteine and the closing phenylalanine or tryptophan. A D gene is named only where the DNA matches it firmly. Clone size, where shown, is once, few, many, or a class for clones that have expanded.

J gene: TRBJ2-7
clone size: few
V gene: TRBV7-9
CDR3 length: 18
D gene: TRBD2
CDR3 DNA: TGTGCCAGCAGGCCGCCTAGCGGGAGGGCCGGTGCTTTTAACGAGCAGTACTTC
CDR3 protein: CASRPPSGRAGAFNEQYF

J gene: TRBJ2-3
clone size: few
V gene: TRBV2
CDR3 length: 14
D gene: TRBD2
CDR3 DNA: TGTGCCAGCAGTGAAACTAGCGTAACAGATACGCAGTATTTT
CDR3 protein: CASSETSVTDTQYF

J gene: TRBJ2-1
clone size: few
V gene: TRBV6-4
CDR3 length: 15
D gene: -
CDR3 DNA: TGTGCCAGCAGTGAGGGAGGTCGCCTTTACAATGAGCAGTTCTTC
CDR3 protein: CASSEGGRLYNEQFF

J gene: TRBJ1-3
clone size: -
V gene: TRBV30
CDR3 length: 12
D gene: -
CDR3 DNA: TGTGCCTGGAGTGCTCCCGGAAACACCATATATTTT
CDR3 protein: CAWSAPGNTIYF

J gene: TRBJ2-1
clone size: -
V gene: TRBV28
CDR3 length: 15
D gene: TRBD2
CDR3 DNA: TGTGCCAGCAGTTTACAGCGGGGGCCCTACAATGAGCAGTTCTTC
CDR3 protein: CASSLQRGPYNEQFF

J gene: TRBJ2-1
clone size: few
V gene: TRBV5-1
CDR3 length: 15
D gene: -
CDR3 DNA: TGCGCCAGCAGCTCCCCCAGGGAGTGGGACAATGAGCAGTTCTTC
CDR3 protein: CASSSPREWDNEQFF

J gene: TRBJ2-3
clone size: -
V gene: TRBV10-3
CDR3 length: 14
D gene: -
CDR3 DNA: TGTGCCATCAGTGAGCGAGGTTTGCCAGATACGCAGTATTTT
CDR3 protein: CAISERGLPDTQYF

J gene: TRBJ1-4
clone size: few
V gene: TRBV30
CDR3 length: 17
D gene: TRBD1
CDR3 DNA: TGTGCCTGGAGTAGAGAGGGGGCTGCGAGGGCTAATGAAAAACTGTTTTTT
CDR3 protein: CAWSREGAARANEKLFF

J gene: TRBJ2-1
clone size: -
V gene: TRBV18
CDR3 length: 16
D gene: -
CDR3 DNA: TGTGCCAGCTCACCTGAACGGTTTTCTTCCCTCAATGAGCAGTTCTTC
CDR3 protein: CASSPERFSSLNEQFF

J gene: TRBJ1-3
clone size: -
V gene: TRBV7-9
CDR3 length: 12
D gene: -
CDR3 DNA: TGTGCCAGCAGCCCGTCCGGAAACACCATATATTTT
CDR3 protein: CASSPSGNTIYF

J gene: TRBJ2-7
clone size: -
V gene: TRBV20-1
CDR3 length: 11
D gene: -
CDR3 DNA: TGCAGTGCTAGCGAAACCTACGAGCAGTACTTC
CDR3 protein: CSASETYEQYF

J gene: TRBJ2-7
clone size: few
V gene: TRBV11-2
CDR3 length: 14
D gene: -
CDR3 DNA: TGTGCCAGCAGCTTAGATGCAGATCTGGGCGAGCAGTACTTC
CDR3 protein: CASSLDADLGEQYF

J gene: TRBJ1-1
clone size: few
V gene: TRBV30
CDR3 length: 14
D gene: TRBD1
CDR3 DNA: TGTGCCTGGAGGGGGGACAGGATGAACACTGAAGCTTTCTTT
CDR3 protein: CAWRGDRMNTEAFF

J gene: TRBJ2-2
clone size: -
V gene: TRBV30
CDR3 length: 14
D gene: -
CDR3 DNA: TGTGCCTGGAGTTTGCGGGCGAGCACCGGGGAGCTGTTTTTT
CDR3 protein: CAWSLRASTGELFF

J gene: TRBJ2-3
clone size: -
V gene: TRBV29-1
CDR3 length: 12
D gene: -
CDR3 DNA: TGCAGCGTTGACTCAGGCACAGATACGCAGTATTTT
CDR3 protein: CSVDSGTDTQYF

J gene: TRBJ2-3
clone size: -
V gene: TRBV18
CDR3 length: 14
D gene: -
CDR3 DNA: TGTGCCAGCTCACTGGGAAGGGCCACCGATACGCAGTATTTT
CDR3 protein: CASSLGRATDTQYF

J gene: TRBJ2-5
clone size: few
V gene: TRBV4-3
CDR3 length: 14
D gene: -
CDR3 DNA: TGCGCCAGCAGCCAAGATATTAAGGCGGAGACCCAGTACTTC
CDR3 protein: CASSQDIKAETQYF

J gene: TRBJ1-1
clone size: -
V gene: TRBV7-2
CDR3 length: 15
D gene: TRBD1
CDR3 DNA: TGTGCCAGCAGCTGGGAGGACAGGGTGGCCACTGAAGCTTTCTTT
CDR3 protein: CASSWEDRVATEAFF

J gene: TRBJ1-1
clone size: few
V gene: TRBV30
CDR3 length: 11
D gene: -
CDR3 DNA: TGTGCCTGGTCTACTAATACTGAAGCTTTCTTT
CDR3 protein: CAWSTNTEAFF

J gene: TRBJ2-7
clone size: -
V gene: TRBV30
CDR3 length: 11
D gene: -
CDR3 DNA: TGTGCCTGGAGTTGGGGAAACGAGCAGTACTTC
CDR3 protein: CAWSWGNEQYF

J gene: TRBJ2-1
clone size: -
V gene: TRBV2
CDR3 length: 12
D gene: -
CDR3 DNA: TGTGCCGTTCCGATTACCTACAATGAGCAGTTCTTC
CDR3 protein: CAVPITYNEQFF

J gene: TRBJ2-1
clone size: -
V gene: TRBV9
CDR3 length: 15
D gene: TRBD2
CDR3 DNA: TGTGCCAGCAGCGTAGGTAGCGGGAGTTACAATGAGCAGTTCTTC
CDR3 protein: CASSVGSGSYNEQFF

J gene: TRBJ2-7
clone size: -
V gene: TRBV7-8
CDR3 length: 15
D gene: TRBD2
CDR3 DNA: TGTGCCAGCAGCTTAGGTCGAGCGGGGACCTACGAGCAGTACTTC
CDR3 protein: CASSLGRAGTYEQYF

J gene: TRBJ1-5
clone size: -
V gene: TRBV30
CDR3 length: 13
D gene: -
CDR3 DNA: TGTGCCTGGAGGAGGAGTGGGAGTCAGCCCCAGCATTTT
CDR3 protein: CAWRRSGSQPQHF

J gene: TRBJ2-7
clone size: -
V gene: TRBV29-1
CDR3 length: 14
D gene: -
CDR3 DNA: TGCAGCGTTACCCACAGGGGGGGTATTTCCGAGCAGTACTTC
CDR3 protein: CSVTHRGGISEQYF

J gene: TRBJ1-1
clone size: -
V gene: TRBV29-1
CDR3 length: 13
D gene: -
CDR3 DNA: TGCAGCGTTTCTCCAGGATCGGGCACTGAAGCTTTCTTT
CDR3 protein: CSVSPGSGTEAFF

J gene: TRBJ2-1
clone size: few
V gene: TRBV7-2
CDR3 length: 16
D gene: TRBD2
CDR3 DNA: TGTGCCAGCAGCTTAGATCCAGCGGGAGGGGGTAATGAGCAGTTCTTC
CDR3 protein: CASSLDPAGGGNEQFF

J gene: TRBJ1-4
clone size: -
V gene: TRBV30
CDR3 length: 13
D gene: -
CDR3 DNA: TGTGCCTGGAGACGACAGACCAGTGAAAAACTGTTTTTT
CDR3 protein: CAWRRQTSEKLFF